Detailed here is one T cell receptor (beta chain). Its cognate antigen is unknown. The data originate from a study of blood T cells in healthy people across ages. The study's findings and limits: Underestimates were what the diversity estimates from one million T cells were considered to be. Strong correlation existed between TCR beta diversity and naive T cell percentage. With unsorted PBMCs, a conclusive comparison of naive versus antigen-experienced cells was not possible.

Every sample gave at least 5.5 micrograms of total RNA when it was extracted. Germline CDR1 LGHNA, CDR2 YNFKEQ. V lost 3 bases and J lost 5, with 7 bases in between. This CDR3 has 13 residues. With a J-beta primer mix and a sample-barcoded 5' primer, a second PCR ran 7 to 11 cycles. TCRdb analysed the 5' RACE reads with MiXCR anew, one entry per CDR3 protein. Among around 710,000 distinct CDR3 sequences listed, about 42% were seen once. The sequenced material came from blood. The clonotype was recovered from a woman aged 55 to 70 in good health. The chain employs TRBV4-2 and TRBJ2-2; the D call may be TRBD1 or TRBD2 (5 bases each). The chain's CDR3 is CASSHWGTGELFF. DNA of the CDR3: TGTGCCAGCAGCCACTGGGGGACCGGGGAGCTGTTTTTT.